The present entry profiles one TCR beta chain with its context. Its antigen has not been determined. Base qualities are missing; no much larger clone stands one base away. The data were obtained in a study of radiation and T cells in renal cell carcinoma (dated by TCRdb to the early 2020s). About the full investigation: A total of fewer than 55 samples underwent TCR beta sequencing, made up of roughly 26 tumors and about 27 peripheral blood samples. In the roughly 49 samples combined, around 3.7 million unique CDR3 nucleotide sequences were found, encoding about 2.7 million unique CDR3 amino acid sequences. Results and caveats for the whole study, not just this receptor: Irradiated tumors showed higher TCR clonality than controls, with the top 100 clonotypes averaging around 54% of the repertoire versus around 43% in nephrectomy-only tumors. Because the trial had a single-armed design, the trial could not examine how radiation dose or scheduling affected the TCR repertoire. Compared with control tumors, irradiated tumors had a greater number of dominant CDR3 motifs, and these motifs made up a bigger portion of the repertoire. Because only small tumor regions of approximately 1 g were available, intratumoral heterogeneity was not captured.

TCR beta libraries were generated from genomic DNA with the immunoSEQ kit, following the manufacturer's recommendations. To prepare the libraries, a first multiplex PCR with proprietary primers was run, followed by a second PCR that added unique barcodes, and a bead cleanup was done after each round. A kit-provided positive control reaction and a negative control reaction were included in every sample batch. The final libraries underwent checking on an Agilent 4200 TapeStation D1000 ScreenTape, volumetric pooling, and quantification by qPCR. Sequencing was performed on an Illumina NextSeq500 with a MidOutput 150-cycle cartridge, and 156 Read1 and 15 Index1 cycles were run with kit custom primers. The pooled library was loaded at 0.75 to 1 pM, and around 22% PhiX control was spiked in. In the authors' own workflow: The vendor-processed data were analyzed in R, and a clonotype was defined as all T cells that share the same CDR3 nucleotide sequence. For clone abundance analyses, frequencies were normalized to the 10,000 most abundant clones per sample. Before analysis, public T cell clones were removed, and these numbered fewer than five per sample on average. ImmunoMap was used for dominant motif analysis with the PAM10 matrix, a gap penalty of 30, and a homology threshold of 0.3, and any motif reaching a cumulative frequency of at least 0.01 was considered dominant. Here the immuneACCESS table is served through TCRdb, limited to in-frame sequences with V and J called. Missing clones are a known gap in these copies; in checked studies unresolved V genes cover under half, and the rest lacks a known reason. That table gives V, J and clone size, and the DNA gave D and trimming. This sample has more than 15,000 clones in its table, and roughly three fifths of those were observed once. The ten largest clones represent around a third of the sample.

From cysteine to phenylalanine, the CDR3 is 15 amino acids long. The DNA shown is the 45-base CDR3, in frame from base 1. From a lookup of the germline V gene, CDR1 and CDR2 are MNHEY and SVGAGI. Trimming leaves V shorter by 1 base and J shorter by 7 bases, with the junction holding 5 bases beyond the gene matches. The time point label here, explained by the study, means: tumor resected at nephrectomy. Reading the label with the study, this specimen's treatment or condition is: treatment-naive control, cytoreductive nephrectomy. For controls, tumors were taken from treatment-naive renal cell carcinoma patients who had cytoreductive nephrectomy with no radiation beforehand. Every patient's renal cell carcinoma showed clear cell pathology. The control tumors used for TCR sequencing were from a few females and ten to twelve males, were resected between the early 2010s and the mid-2010s, and had a median patient age of around 56 years (range roughly 40 to 85). The tumors were dissociated mechanically, digested with collagenase/hyaluronidase at 37 degrees C, processed in gentleMACS C tubes, and kept in liquid nitrogen. Genomic DNA for TCR sequencing was prepared using the QIAamp DNA Blood Mini Kit (Qiagen). The analyses included just those samples that passed every quality control check.

The sample in question was tumor tissue, obtained from a patient whose treatment was nephrectomy without radiotherapy. The TCR originated in a man aged 45-65 years with renal cell carcinoma. The chain is encoded by TRBV6-5 joined to TRBJ2-1; 9 bases in between match TRBD1. The DNA sequence is TGTGCCAGCAGTTACTTTTCCGGGACAGGGAATGAGCAGTTCTTC. Its coded protein is CASSYFSGTGNEQFF.